This TCR beta chain was documented in a study of blood T cells in healthy people across ages. This CDR3 has 13 residues. Trimming took 1 base from V and 8 from J, leaving 11 bases between them. Regarding this clonotype: What it binds is not known.

Overall study findings and caveats: Diversity estimated from one million T cells was considered an underestimate.

For the second PCR, which ran for about 6 to 12 cycles, a sample-barcoded 5' primer and a J-beta primer mix were used. TCRdb fed the 5' RACE reads into MiXCR, producing one record per CDR3 protein. The sample yields roughly 650,000 distinct CDR3 sequences, less than 40% seen once. This sequence originates from an elderly woman in good health. The rearrangement uses TRBV12-3 or TRBV12-4 and TRBJ1-2; D might be TRBD1 (5 bases). The sequenced material came from blood. CDR3 amino acids: CASSLVGASGYTF. The CDR3 bases are TGTGCCAGCAGTTTAGTTGGGGCGTCCGGCTACACCTTC.